This is a list of T cell receptor beta chains from one sample in a study of OX40 agonist ivuxolimab in advanced cancers. Assay used: immunoSEQ multiplex PCR; TCRdb lists only in-frame clones, some missing. The table lists around 120,000 clones, 75% to 90% of them singletons. Source: CD4+ or CD8+ T cells sorted from blood, taken in a trial of the OX40 agonist ivuxolimab. These receptor sequences come from an adult with an advanced solid tumor such as melanoma, head and neck, liver or kidney cancer. Each CDR3 is given with its conserved first and last residue. A D gene is named only where the DNA matches it firmly. Size is omitted from some rows. Given values are once, few, many or a class for expanded clones.

CDR3 protein: CASSQDLWGGSSYEQYF
CDR3 DNA: TGTGCCAGCAGCCAAGACCTGTGGGGAGGGAGCTCCTACGAGCAGTACTTC
J gene: TRBJ2-7
clone size: few
V gene: TRBV4-2
D gene: TRBD2

CDR3 protein: CASSSSTGTGLQYF
CDR3 DNA: TGTGCCAGCAGCTCGTCGACCGGGACAGGGCTACAGTACTTC
J gene: TRBJ2-7
clone size: -
V gene: TRBV7-2
D gene: TRBD1

CDR3 protein: CASSVPWLNTEAFF
CDR3 DNA: TGTGCCAGCAGTGTGCCTTGGCTGAACACTGAAGCTTTCTTT
J gene: TRBJ1-1
clone size: -
V gene: TRBV28
D gene: -

CDR3 protein: CASSIGGAAGTQYF
CDR3 DNA: TGTGCCAGTAGTATTGGAGGGGCGGCGGGGACCCAGTACTTC
J gene: TRBJ2-5
clone size: -
V gene: TRBV19
D gene: -

CDR3 protein: CARGGDYRQKDSNEQFF
CDR3 DNA: TGTGCCCGAGGGGGGGACTACCGCCAAAAGGATAGCAATGAGCAGTTCTTC
J gene: TRBJ2-1
clone size: -
V gene: TRBV9
D gene: -

CDR3 protein: CASSGAQGLDGYTF
CDR3 DNA: TGTGCCAGCAGTGGAGCCCAGGGATTAGATGGCTACACCTTC
J gene: TRBJ1-2
clone size: -
V gene: TRBV6-5
D gene: -

CDR3 protein: CASSLAQANNEQFF
CDR3 DNA: TGTGCCAGCAGTTTAGCACAAGCAAACAATGAGCAGTTCTTC
J gene: TRBJ2-1
clone size: -
V gene: TRBV28
D gene: -

CDR3 protein: CASSLWGKQETQYF
CDR3 DNA: TGTGCTAGCAGCTTATGGGGGAAACAAGAGACCCAGTACTTC
J gene: TRBJ2-5
clone size: once
V gene: TRBV7-7
D gene: -

CDR3 protein: CASSLYWDTETHF
CDR3 DNA: TGTGCCAGCAGTTTATACTGGGACACCGAAACGCATTTT
J gene: TRBJ1-5
clone size: -
V gene: TRBV28
D gene: -

CDR3 protein: CASRPGNDEKLFF
CDR3 DNA: TGTGCCAGCAGACCCGGGAACGATGAAAAACTGTTTTTT
J gene: TRBJ1-4
clone size: -
V gene: TRBV27
D gene: -

CDR3 protein: CATSRDRTGGSEAFF
CDR3 DNA: TGTGCCACCAGCAGAGATAGGACAGGGGGCTCTGAAGCTTTCTTT
J gene: TRBJ1-1
clone size: -
V gene: TRBV15
D gene: TRBD1

CDR3 protein: CASSFRARETQYF
CDR3 DNA: TGTGCCAGCAGCTTTAGGGCGAGGGAGACCCAGTACTTC
J gene: TRBJ2-5
clone size: -
V gene: TRBV11-2
D gene: -

CDR3 protein: CASTPGGQGNEKLFF
CDR3 DNA: TGCGCCAGCACCCCCGGGGGGCAGGGGAATGAAAAACTGTTTTTT
J gene: TRBJ1-4
clone size: once
V gene: TRBV5-1
D gene: -

CDR3 protein: CSASRGEGYTF
CDR3 DNA: TGCAGTGCTAGCAGGGGAGAGGGCTACACCTTC
J gene: TRBJ1-2
clone size: -
V gene: TRBV20-1
D gene: -

CDR3 protein: CASSRPESSYEQYF
CDR3 DNA: TGTGCCAGCAGTCGCCCTGAAAGCTCCTACGAGCAGTACTTC
J gene: TRBJ2-7
clone size: -
V gene: TRBV6-6
D gene: -

CDR3 protein: CASSLGVGNTIYF
CDR3 DNA: TGTGCCAGCAGCTTGGGGGTTGGAAACACCATATATTTT
J gene: TRBJ1-3
clone size: -
V gene: TRBV7-9
D gene: -

CDR3 protein: CASSLGREGTSGTDTQYF
CDR3 DNA: TGCGCCAGCAGCTTGGGAAGGGAAGGGACTAGCGGCACAGATACGCAGTATTTT
J gene: TRBJ2-3
clone size: once
V gene: TRBV5-1
D gene: TRBD2

CDR3 protein: CASSQDRGSNQPQHF
CDR3 DNA: TGCGCCAGCAGCCAGGACAGGGGGAGCAATCAGCCCCAGCATTTT
J gene: TRBJ1-5
clone size: once
V gene: TRBV4-3
D gene: TRBD1

CDR3 protein: CASSLGIGGGDTQYF
CDR3 DNA: TGTGCCAGCAGCTTAGGAATCGGAGGGGGGGATACGCAGTATTTT
J gene: TRBJ2-3
clone size: -
V gene: TRBV7-2
D gene: -

CDR3 protein: CASSEADNYGYTF
CDR3 DNA: TGTGCCAGCAGTGAAGCGGATAACTATGGCTACACCTTC
J gene: TRBJ1-2
clone size: -
V gene: TRBV6-5
D gene: -

CDR3 protein: CASSLEGNSPLHF
CDR3 DNA: TGTGCCAGCAGCTTAGAAGGGAACTCACCCCTCCACTTT
J gene: TRBJ1-6
clone size: few
V gene: TRBV7-8
D gene: -

CDR3 protein: CASHAGGGYQETQYF
CDR3 DNA: TGTGCCAGTCACGCCGGCGGGGGTTACCAAGAGACCCAGTACTTC
J gene: TRBJ2-5
clone size: -
V gene: TRBV5-4
D gene: TRBD2

CDR3 protein: CASSLSSGGWGTEAFF
CDR3 DNA: TGTGCCAGCAGTTTATCATCAGGTGGGTGGGGAACTGAAGCTTTCTTT
J gene: TRBJ1-1
clone size: -
V gene: TRBV28
D gene: -

CDR3 protein: CASIPGGGFTDTQYF
CDR3 DNA: TGTGCCAGCATCCCCGGAGGGGGCTTCACAGATACGCAGTATTTT
J gene: TRBJ2-3
clone size: once
V gene: TRBV7-2
D gene: -

CDR3 protein: CASSVFGGPFSDTQYF
CDR3 DNA: TGTGCCAGCAGCGTTTTCGGGGGGCCCTTCTCAGATACGCAGTATTTT
J gene: TRBJ2-3
clone size: -
V gene: TRBV5-4
D gene: -

CDR3 protein: CASSSGGTNQPQHF
CDR3 DNA: TGTGCCAGCAGCTCGGGGGGGACCAATCAGCCCCAGCATTTT
J gene: TRBJ1-5
clone size: -
V gene: TRBV7-9
D gene: -

CDR3 protein: CASSNGQANTEAFF
CDR3 DNA: TGCGCCAGCAGCAACGGACAGGCGAACACTGAAGCTTTCTTT
J gene: TRBJ1-1
clone size: few
V gene: TRBV5-1
D gene: TRBD1

CDR3 protein: CASSVTSGVPGDTQYF
CDR3 DNA: TGTGCCAGCAGCGTGACTAGCGGGGTCCCTGGAGATACGCAGTATTTT
J gene: TRBJ2-3
clone size: -
V gene: TRBV9
D gene: TRBD2

CDR3 protein: CASRGNGPDQETQYF
CDR3 DNA: TGTGCCAGCAGGGGTAATGGGCCAGACCAAGAGACCCAGTACTTC
J gene: TRBJ2-5
clone size: few
V gene: TRBV28
D gene: -

CDR3 protein: CASSEFTGRNYEQYF
CDR3 DNA: TGTGCCAGCAGCGAGTTCACAGGGAGAAACTACGAGCAGTACTTC
J gene: TRBJ2-7
clone size: -
V gene: TRBV25-1
D gene: -

CDR3 protein: CASSLIPDRGADTQYF
CDR3 DNA: TGTGCCAGCAGTTTGATCCCGGACAGGGGGGCAGATACGCAGTATTTT
J gene: TRBJ2-3
clone size: -
V gene: TRBV27
D gene: TRBD1

CDR3 protein: CASSQGGRGSVSQETQYF
CDR3 DNA: TGCGCCAGCAGTCAAGGCGGCAGGGGGAGTGTGTCCCAAGAGACCCAGTACTTC
J gene: TRBJ2-5
clone size: -
V gene: TRBV5-1
D gene: TRBD1

CDR3 protein: CASSLERTPKNIQYF
CDR3 DNA: TGTGCCAGCAGCTTAGAACGGACTCCCAAAAACATTCAGTACTTC
J gene: TRBJ2-4
clone size: -
V gene: TRBV7-2
D gene: -

CDR3 protein: CASSLEGQNEQFF
CDR3 DNA: TGCGCCAGCAGCCTCGAAGGGCAGAATGAGCAGTTCTTC
J gene: TRBJ2-1
clone size: once
V gene: TRBV4-3
D gene: -

CDR3 protein: CASSLGGGSVLLFF
CDR3 DNA: TGTGCCAGTAGTCTCGGCGGCGGATCGGTTTTACTGTTTTTT
J gene: TRBJ1-4
clone size: -
V gene: TRBV19
D gene: -

CDR3 protein: CASSQSGTGGLDTQYF
CDR3 DNA: TGCGCCAGCAGCCAGTCCGGGACAGGGGGCCTGGATACGCAGTATTTT
J gene: TRBJ2-3
clone size: -
V gene: TRBV4-1
D gene: TRBD1

CDR3 protein: CASSLGTGELFF
CDR3 DNA: TGTGCCAGCAGCTTAGGCACCGGGGAGCTGTTTTTT
J gene: TRBJ2-2
clone size: -
V gene: TRBV7-6
D gene: -